This passage covers 15 T cell receptor beta chains from one sample sequenced in a study of cytomegalovirus exposure and HLA in healthy donors. PCR was performed using 60 Vbeta and 13 Jbeta primers. The repertoire was sequenced with immunoSEQ multiplex PCR; TCRdb's copy has only in-frame clones and lacks some. The repertoire has about 91,000 clones, more than 55% of them found once; the top ten carry around 2%. The sample was PBMCs. Receptors originate from a human donor in good health.

The rearrangement uses TRBV19 and TRBJ2-4, with D perhaps matching TRBD2 (6 bases). Trimming pared 8 bases from V and 0 bases from J, leaving 14 bases between. This CDR3 has 15 amino acids. Per germline, CDR1 LNHDA and CDR2 SQIVND (reference sequence). The CDR3 protein is CASYGGLGAKNIQYF. CDR3 nucleotide sequence: TGTGCCAGTTACGGGGGTTTAGGAGCCAAAAACATTCAGTACTTC.

The chain carries TRBV29-1 and TRBJ1-4; possible D gene TRBD1, 6 bases. The V gene's germline CDR1 is SQVTM and CDR2 ANQGSEA. V lost 5 bases to trimming and J lost 8 bases, with 12 bases between them. The CDR3 is made up of 12 amino acids. CDR3 loop: CSVHGGAEKLFF. CDR3 nucleotides: TGCAGCGTTCACGGGGGGGCAGAAAAACTGTTTTTT. Full variable domain (outside the CDR3, taken from reference TRBV29-1 and TRBJ1-4): SAVISQKPSRDICQRGTSLTIQCQVDSQVTMMFWYRQQPGQSLTLIATANQGSEATYESGFVIDKFPISRPNLTFSTLTVSNMSPEDSSIYLCSVHGGAEKLFFGSGTQLSVL.

This chain joins TRBV4-1 and TRBJ2-7; 9 nucleotides align to TRBD1. Germline CDR1 and CDR2: MGHRA and YSYEKL. V was clipped by 3 bases and J by 5 bases; unmatched bases: 8. The CDR3 length is 15 residues. Here the CDR3 reads CASSQTGTGSHEQYF. In DNA form, the CDR3 reads TGCGCCAGCAGCCAGACCGGGACAGGGTCCCACGAGCAGTACTTC.

The chain couples TRBV5-1 to TRBJ1-2; possible D gene TRBD1, 6 bases. Trimming removed 4 bases at V and 3 bases at J, with 13 bases between. The CDR3 is made up of 14 amino acids. Germline values: CDR1 SGHRS, CDR2 YFSETQ. For the CDR3, the DNA is TGCGCCAGCAGCCAGGACAGATCAGACTATGGCTACACCTTC. Amino acid sequence: CASSQDRSDYGYTF.

The chain uses TRBV6-5 and TRBJ2-1; weak D call: TRBD1 (6 bases). In germline, CDR1 is MNHEY, CDR2 SVGAGI. The CDR3 is made up of 15 amino acids. V dropped 2 bases and J dropped 0 bases, with 8 bases sitting between them. In nucleotides, the CDR3 is TGTGCCAGCAGTTACAGGGACATCTCCTACAATGAGCAGTTCTTC. This encodes CASSYRDISYNEQFF.

The rearrangement joins TRBV7-2 to TRBJ1-2; no clear D gene. The V end was cut by 4 bases, the J end by 4 bases, with 10 bases between. The length of the CDR3 is 13 residues. Germline CDR1 SGHTA, CDR2 FQGNSA. The CDR3 coding sequence is TGTGCCAGCAGCTCTAGCGGTCCCTATGGCTACACCTTC. Its protein product is CASSSSGPYGYTF.

The chain couples TRBV21-1 to TRBJ1-3. TRBV21-1 counts as a pseudogene. This CDR3 is 15 amino acids long. The CDR3 DNA is TGTGCCAGCAGCCTGAGGACCCGGGGTGGAAACACCATATATTTT. This sequence encodes CASSLRTRGGNTIYF.

In this sample, this clone turned up a few times. The chain joins TRBV19 to TRBJ1-6, with D perhaps TRBD1 (6 bases). The length of the CDR3 is 15 residues. Trimming pared 6 bases from V and 2 bases from J, leaving 11 bases between. In germline, CDR1 is LNHDA, CDR2 SQIVND (reference sequence). CDR3 DNA sequence: TGTGCCAGTAGCCCAGGGGCGCCCTATAATTCACCCCTCCACTTT. It is translated as CASSPGAPYNSPLHF.

This clone has a handful of counts. The V gene is TRBV10-3, the J gene TRBJ1-1; a weak D match, TRBD1 (6 bases). This CDR3 is 14 amino acids long. Trimming took 9 bases from V and 1 from J, leaving 15 bases between them. Germline CDR1 ENHRY, CDR2 SYGVKD. The CDR3 DNA reads as TGTGCCATTAGAATAGGACAGCCGAACACTGAAGCTTTCTTT. Encoded protein: CAIRIGQPNTEAFF.

The rearrangement joins TRBV5-5 to TRBJ2-3; D is uncertain. The germline V gene has CDR1 SGHKS and CDR2 YYEKEE (reference sequence). This CDR3 has 13 amino acids. Trimming left V 0 bases short and J 1 base short, with 3 bases between. As DNA, the CDR3 is TGTGCCAGCAGCTTGGCCGGCACAGATACGCAGTATTTT. This codes for CASSLAGTDTQYF. Together with reference TRBV5-5 and TRBJ2-3, the CDR3 gives the full variable domain: DAGVTQSPTHLIKTRGQQVTLRCSPISGHKSVSWYQQVLGQGPQFIFQYYEKEERGRGNFPDRFSARQFPNYSSELNVNALLLGDSALYLCASSLAGTDTQYFGPGTRLTVL.

This chain uses TRBV4-2 with TRBJ2-7; TRBD2 aligns across 9 bases. CDR3 length: 15 residues. J lost 4 bases, V lost 3 bases, and 7 bases had no gene match. CDR1 LGHNA and CDR2 YNFKEQ come from the germline V gene. CDR3 coding DNA: TGTGCCAGCAGCCATGGGCATAGCGGGGGTTACGAGCAGTACTTC. Translated, it gives CASSHGHSGGYEQYF.

The V and J genes are TRBV7-8 and TRBJ1-1; D gene ambiguous. Trimming stripped 5 bases from V and 2 bases from J, with 9 bases between. CDR1 SGHVS and CDR2 FQNEAQ come from the germline V gene. The CDR3 is 13 residues long. CDR3 amino acids: CASSERHNTEAFF. Written as DNA, the CDR3 is TGTGCCAGCAGCGAGCGGCACAACACTGAAGCTTTCTTT.

The V gene is TRBV7-3, the J gene TRBJ2-7, with 7 bases aligning to TRBD1. V lost 5 bases and J lost 3; bases outside the gene matches: 7. The germline V gene has CDR1 SGHTA and CDR2 FQGTGA. The CDR3 spans 14 residues. The CDR3: CASSKTRDSYEQYF. The CDR3 nucleotides are TGTGCCAGCAGCAAGACCCGGGACAGCTACGAGCAGTACTTC.

The rearrangement joins TRBV9 to TRBJ2-7; TRBD1 agrees at 8 bases. CDR3 length: 15 residues. Germline V lookup: CDR1 SGDLS, CDR2 YYNGEE. The J segment lost 6 bases and the V segment lost 0 bases, leaving 8 bases of the junction unmatched. CDR3 residues: CASSVDVRGLREQYF. The CDR3 DNA follows: TGTGCCAGCAGCGTAGACGTCAGGGGGCTCCGCGAGCAGTACTTC.

The chain has TRBV28 and TRBJ1-2; TRBD1 aligns across 8 bases. V was clipped by 7 bases and J by 3 bases; unmatched bases: 4. Germline lookup yields CDR1 MDHEN and CDR2 SYDVKM. The CDR3 totals 13 residues. The CDR3 DNA reads as TGTGCCAGCACATTGACAGGGGACTATGGCTACACCTTC. This translates into CASTLTGDYGYTF.